The 12 T cell receptor beta chains listed next were all sequenced from one sample in a study of immune evolution from preneoplasia to lung adenocarcinoma. Sequencing was performed with immunoSEQ multiplex PCR; in TCRdb, only in-frame clones are kept and a portion is missing. Among under 9,500 clones listed, 81% were seen once. What was sequenced was FFPE invasive lung adenocarcinoma tissue. The receptors here all came from a person in their fifties with lung adenocarcinoma.

The chain uses TRBV29-1 and TRBJ2-7; D is possibly TRBD2 (6 bases). From germline, CDR1 is SQVTM and CDR2 ANQGSEA. This CDR3 has 12 amino acids. V dropped 5 bases and J dropped 4 bases, with 12 bases sitting between them. Here the CDR3 reads CSVRGSTYEQYF. Written as DNA, the CDR3 is TGCAGCGTTCGGGGGTCCACATACGAGCAGTACTTC.

CDR3 nucleotide sequence: TGTGCCAGTAGTACCCCGGGTCAGGGGGAGGATCAGCCCCAGCATTTT. Its translation is CASSTPGQGEDQPQHF. The rearrangement links TRBV19 to TRBJ1-5; TRBD1 matches 7 bases. CDR1 LNHDA and CDR2 SQIVND come from the germline V gene (reference sequence). The trim removed 4 bases at V and 5 bases at J, leaving 11 bases unmatched. The CDR3 length is 16 residues.

The chain carries TRBV18 and TRBJ2-5; D may be TRBD1 (6 bases). V was clipped by 3 bases and J by 5 bases, with 13 bases between them. Germline V CDR1 and CDR2: KGHSH, LQKENI. The CDR3 runs to 14 residues. Written as DNA, the CDR3 is TGTGCCAGCTCACCCCCCACAGGGCTTGAGACCCAGTACTTC. Translated, it gives CASSPPTGLETQYF.

This chain uses TRBV5-1 with TRBJ2-5, with 16 bases lining up with TRBD2. CDR1 and CDR2 (germline): SGHRS, YFSETQ. This CDR3 has 17 amino acids. Trimming cost V 4 bases and J 3 bases; bases outside gene matches: 6. The CDR3 sequence is CASSEGLAGGPEETQYF. DNA for the CDR3: TGCGCCAGCAGCGAGGGACTAGCGGGAGGGCCGGAAGAGACCCAGTACTTC.

This chain connects TRBV19 to TRBJ2-3, with 9 positions matching TRBD1. The V gene end was trimmed by 5 bases and the J gene end by 2 bases; junction bases not matched to a gene: 5. CDR1 is LNHDA, CDR2 SQIVND, per germline (reference sequence). This CDR3 has 15 amino acids. DNA of the CDR3: TGTGCCAGTAGTCCCGGGACAGGGCACACAGATACGCAGTATTTT. Its translation is CASSPGTGHTDTQYF.

The V and J genes are TRBV5-4 and TRBJ2-1; 11 bases fit TRBD1. V lost 4 bases and J lost 0; bases outside the gene matches: 6. The germline V gene encodes CDR1 SGHNT and CDR2 YYREEE (reference sequence). This CDR3 spans 17 amino acids. This CDR3 is CASSARTGGASYNEQFF. For the CDR3, the DNA is TGTGCCAGCAGCGCCCGGACAGGGGGCGCCTCCTACAATGAGCAGTTCTTC.

V usage is TRBV7-2 and J usage is TRBJ2-7, with a possible D match to TRBD2 (5 bases). Germline-derived CDR1 and CDR2 are SGHTA and FQGNSA. The CDR3 runs 14 residues. V lost 3 bases and J lost 0, with 9 bases in between. Here the CDR3 reads CASSFDYSSYEQYF. The CDR3 region has the DNA TGTGCCAGCAGCTTCGACTACTCCTCCTACGAGCAGTACTTC.

This clone was seen more than once but under ten times. The V gene is TRBV21-1, the J gene TRBJ1-1. TRBV21-1 represents a pseudogene. CDR3 length equals 11 residues. Here the CDR3 DNA reads TGTGCCAGCAGCAAAGACACTGAAGCTTTCTTT. Amino acids: CASSKDTEAFF.

Comments on this clone: A read error may account for a junction end that differs from germline. The chain combines TRBV2 with TRBJ1-2; D unclear. CDR3 length: 15 amino acids. In germline, CDR1 is SNHLY, CDR2 FYNNEI. This CDR3 reads CASNPSGNLNYGYIF. The CDR3 DNA reads TGTGCCAGCAACCCTTCGGGAAACCTTAACTATGGCTACATCTTC.

The chain couples TRBV2 to TRBJ1-1; D is possibly TRBD1 (5 bases). This CDR3 comprises 15 residues. V lost 1 base to trimming and J lost 5 bases, with 14 bases between them. The V gene's germline CDR1 is SNHLY and CDR2 FYNNEI. The CDR3 protein is CASSEEGWGGTEAFF. In nucleotides, the CDR3 is TGTGCCAGCAGTGAAGAGGGTTGGGGGGGGACTGAAGCTTTCTTT.

This clone has a handful of counts. The chain links TRBV7-6 to TRBJ2-2; D not resolved. This CDR3 comprises 14 residues. CDR1 SGHVS and CDR2 FNYEAQ come from the germline V gene. The V end was cut by 1 base, the J end by 4 bases, with 7 bases between. The CDR3 region is CASSLGTTTGELFF. For the CDR3, the DNA is TGTGCCAGCAGCTTAGGGACGACCACCGGGGAGCTGTTTTTT. Full variable domain (missing parts from reference TRBV7-6 and TRBJ2-2): GAGVSQSPRYKVTKRGQDVALRCDPISGHVSLYWYRQALGQGPEFLTYFNYEAQQDKSGLPNDRFSAERPEGSISTLTIQRTEQRDSAMYRCASSLGTTTGELFFGEGSRLTVL.

The chain uses TRBV4-1 and TRBJ2-7; unclear D gene. CDR3 length: 14 amino acids. Germline CDR1 is MGHRA and CDR2 is YSYEKL. V lost 2 bases, J lost 0 bases, and 8 bases lay in between. CDR3 loop: CASSQPESSYEQYF. CDR3 sequence (DNA): TGCGCCAGCAGCCAACCGGAGAGCTCCTACGAGCAGTACTTC.